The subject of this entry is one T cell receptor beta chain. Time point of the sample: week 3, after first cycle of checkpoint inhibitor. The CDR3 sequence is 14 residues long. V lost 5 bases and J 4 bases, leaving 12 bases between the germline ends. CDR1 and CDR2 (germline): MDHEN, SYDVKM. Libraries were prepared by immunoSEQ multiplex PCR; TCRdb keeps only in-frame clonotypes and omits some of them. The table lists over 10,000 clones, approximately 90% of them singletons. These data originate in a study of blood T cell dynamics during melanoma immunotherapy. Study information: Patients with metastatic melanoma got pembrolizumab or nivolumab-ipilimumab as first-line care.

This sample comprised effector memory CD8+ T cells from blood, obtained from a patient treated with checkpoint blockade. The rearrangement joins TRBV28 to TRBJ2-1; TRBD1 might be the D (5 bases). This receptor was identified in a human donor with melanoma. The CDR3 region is CASSPVQVYNEQFF. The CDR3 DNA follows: TGTGCCAGCAGTCCGGTACAGGTTTACAATGAGCAGTTCTTC. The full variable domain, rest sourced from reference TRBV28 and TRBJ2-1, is DVKVTQSSRYLVKRTGEKVFLECVQDMDHENMFWYRQDPGLGLRLIYFSYDVKMKEKGDIPEGYSVSREKKERFSLILESASTNQTSMYLCASSPVQVYNEQFFGPGTRLTVL.